The 32 T cell receptor beta chains below were found in one sample sequenced in a study of T-cell reconstitution after alpha-beta-depleted transplantation in children. Preparation of the TCRbeta library used unique molecular identifiers. One entry per CDR3 protein, called by TCRdb with MiXCR from the PCR reads. The sample shows roughly 250,000 distinct CDR3 sequences, 8.2% of them seen only once. Material: PBMCs, mostly from graft donor cells, obtained 180 days after TCRalphabeta/CD19-depleted stem cell transplant. All receptors derive from a male patient younger than 18 who had a stem cell transplant for acute lymphoblastic leukemia, so the T cells may come from the graft donor.

The chain links TRBV18 to TRBJ1-5; 7 nucleotides align to TRBD1. Unmatched junction bases numbered 13, after V lost 2 bases and J lost 0 bases. Germline V gene data show CDR1 as KGHSH and CDR2 as LQKENI. There are 19 residues in the CDR3. Here the CDR3 reads CASSPENRDSYNSNQPQHF. DNA of the CDR3: TGTGCCAGCTCACCAGAGAACCGGGACAGTTATAATAGCAATCAGCCCCAGCATTTT.

This clonotype has at least ten counts. The chain joins TRBV10-3 to TRBJ2-5, with TRBD2 as a possible D gene (5 bases). V shed 6 bases and J shed 5 bases, with 13 bases lying between them. The CDR3 loop spans 13 amino acids. Looked up from germline, CDR1 is ENHRY and CDR2 is SYGVKD. The CDR3 reads CAIRDAGSETQYF. The CDR3 DNA is TGTGCCATCAGGGACGCGGGCTCGGAGACCCAGTACTTC.

At least ten counts were recorded for this clonotype. The chain employs TRBV4-2 and TRBJ2-3; 12 bases line up with TRBD2. Germline loops: CDR1 LGHNA, CDR2 YNFKEQ. The CDR3 spans 16 residues. V shed 4 bases, J shed 2 bases, and the junction held 4 bases outside the gene matches. DNA for the CDR3: TGTGCCAGCAGCCCCCGGACTAGCGGGACCACAGATACGCAGTATTTT. It yields the protein CASSPRTSGTTDTQYF.

As for this clonotype: This could be a read error, since a much larger clone is one nucleotide away. This chain joins TRBV10-1 and TRBJ2-1; D assignment may be TRBD1 or TRBD2 (5 bases each). This CDR3 spans 13 amino acids. Germline lookup yields CDR1 WNHNN and CDR2 SYGVQD (reference sequence). CDR3 sequence (DNA): TGCGCCGGCAGTGGGGACGGAGACAATGAGCAGTTCTTC. This encodes CAGSGDGDNEQFF.

In its sample, this clonotype was seen many times. The rearrangement uses TRBV7-6 and TRBJ2-3; perhaps TRBD2 as D (7 bases). This CDR3 spans 16 amino acids. Trimming removed 5 bases from V and 3 bases from J, with 18 bases in between. Germline V CDR1 and CDR2: SGHVS, FNYEAQ. CDR3 region: CASSPWGGGDTDTQYF. CDR3 in DNA: TGTGCCAGCAGCCCTTGGGGGGGCGGTGATACAGATACGCAGTATTTT. The full variable domain, its missing parts supplied by reference TRBV7-6 and TRBJ2-3, is GAGVSQSPRYKVTKRGQDVALRCDPISGHVSLYWYRQALGQGPEFLTYFNYEAQQDKSGLPNDRFSAERPEGSISTLTIQRTEQRDSAMYRCASSPWGGGDTDTQYFGPGTRLTVL.

This clonotype came up many times. The genes are TRBV20-1 and TRBJ2-4; 7 positions agree with TRBD1. The CDR3 length is 14 residues. V shed 6 bases and J 0 bases; nucleotides not matched to a gene: 5. Per the germline V gene, CDR1 is DFQATT and CDR2 is SNEGSKA (reference sequence). CDR3 region: CSATGPQAKNIQYF. The CDR3 bases are TGCAGTGCGACAGGGCCTCAAGCCAAAAACATTCAGTACTTC.

This clonotype was seen ten or more times. The V gene is TRBV7-9, the J gene TRBJ1-3; D perhaps matches TRBD1 (6 bases). Germline CDR1 is SEHNR and CDR2 is FQNEAQ (reference sequence). V lost 5 bases, J lost 3 bases, and 11 bases lay in between. CDR3 length: 14 amino acids. In DNA form, the CDR3 reads TGTGCCAGCAGCCTTTACAGGGATGGAAACACCATATATTTT. Translating gives CASSLYRDGNTIYF.

This clonotype was observed at least ten times. The chain uses TRBV12-3 or TRBV12-4 and TRBJ2-5; D tentatively reads TRBD1 or TRBD2 (5 bases each). The CDR3 runs 14 residues. V lost 1 base, J lost 5 bases, and 11 bases lay in between. CDR3 in amino acids: CASSLGSWGETQYF. The CDR3 DNA sequence: TGTGCCAGCAGTTTAGGGAGTTGGGGGGAGACCCAGTACTTC.

On this clonotype: This may arise from a read error, as a much more abundant clone is one base away. The chain employs TRBV5-1 and TRBJ1-2, with D uncertain. The germline V and J ends were trimmed by 4 bases and 6 bases, with 13 bases remaining between them. The CDR3 is 13 residues long. CDR1 is SGHRS and CDR2 is YFSETQ in the germline V gene. CDR3 sequence (DNA): TGCGCCAGCAGCGTAACGAATTTTGATGGCTACACCTTC. Its protein is CASSVTNFDGYTF.

At least ten counts were recorded for this clonotype. The chain carries TRBV7-2 and TRBJ2-2; 13 bases align to TRBD2. This CDR3 spans 17 amino acids. CDR1 SGHTA and CDR2 FQGNSA come from the germline V gene. The J segment lost 2 bases and the V segment lost 4 bases, leaving 4 bases of the junction unmatched. CDR3 sequence reads: CASSSTSGGLNTGELFF. The CDR3 DNA sequence: TGTGCCAGCAGCTCGACTAGCGGGGGGCTCAACACCGGGGAGCTGTTTTTT.

This clonotype was counted at least ten times. The rearrangement joins TRBV15 to TRBJ2-4; 9 bases align to TRBD2. In germline, CDR1 is LNHNV, CDR2 YYDKDF (reference sequence). The CDR3 is made up of 17 amino acids. With 2 bases clipped from V and 3 bases from J, the junction kept 8 bases outside the gene matches. The CDR3 nucleotides are TGTGCCACCAGCAGACGTGGGACTAGCACGGACAAAAACATTCAGTACTTC. Its translation is CATSRRGTSTDKNIQYF.

This clonotype was found many times. The chain is built from TRBV4-2 and TRBJ2-5; TRBD1 is a possible D gene (6 bases). Germline CDR1 reads LGHNA; CDR2 reads YNFKEQ. V was pared by 0 bases and J by 5 bases, with 10 bases between. CDR3 length equals 14 residues. The CDR3 loop is CASSQDRGEETQYF. CDR3 DNA: TGTGCCAGCAGCCAAGACAGGGGAGAGGAGACCCAGTACTTC.

This chain uses TRBV7-2 with TRBJ2-7; D perhaps matches TRBD2 (6 bases). The CDR3 has 14 amino acids. Germline CDR1 is SGHTA and CDR2 is FQGNSA. V lost 1 base to trimming and J lost 3 bases, with 10 bases between them. CDR3 in amino acids: CASSLGDSYYEQYF. CDR3 nucleotides: TGTGCCAGCAGCTTAGGGGACTCGTACTACGAGCAGTACTTC.

The gene calls are TRBV7-2 and TRBJ1-1, with 9 bases fitting TRBD1. The CDR3 is made up of 17 amino acids. CDR1 is SGHTA, CDR2 FQGNSA, per germline. Trimming cost V 5 bases and J 5 bases; bases outside gene matches: 15. The CDR3 DNA reads as TGTGCCAGCAGCCCGCCCGGGACAGGGAGGAGAGAAACTGAAGCTTTCTTT. Its translation: CASSPPGTGRRETEAFF.

This clonotype came up many times. The V and J genes are TRBV29-1 and TRBJ2-3; perhaps TRBD1 as D (6 bases). The CDR3 covers 13 residues. Trimming took off 2 bases at V and 3 bases at J, with 9 bases between the two ends. Germline-derived CDR1 and CDR2 are SQVTM and ANQGSEA. The CDR3 coding sequence is TGCAGCGTTGAACGGCAGGGGACAGATACGCAGTATTTT. Protein: CSVERQGTDTQYF.

This clonotype was counted at least ten times. This rearrangement joins TRBV10-2 to TRBJ2-7, with D possibly being TRBD2 (6 bases). Deletions cut 7 bases from V and 3 bases from J, with 10 bases between. CDR3 length: 12 amino acids. Germline loops: CDR1 WSHSY, CDR2 SAAADI. The DNA for the CDR3 is TGCGCCAGCACTAGCGTAAGCTACGAGCAGTACTTC. Amino acids: CASTSVSYEQYF.

This clonotype was detected many times. J is TRBJ2-3 and V is TRBV10-3; D is uncertain. The CDR3 runs to 16 residues. CDR1 is ENHRY and CDR2 is SYGVKD in the germline V gene. V lost 0 bases and J 2 bases, leaving 12 bases between the germline ends. The CDR3 nucleotides read TGTGCCATCAGTGAGTCAGAGTGGGTGCACACAGATACGCAGTATTTT. Translated, it gives CAISESEWVHTDTQYF.

In this sample, this clonotype turned up many times. The CDR3 is CSGLAGSVETQYF. For the CDR3, the DNA is TGCAGTGGACTGGCCGGCAGTGTAGAGACCCAGTACTTC. The chain has TRBV20-1 and TRBJ2-5; D is unclear. Per germline, CDR1 DFQATT and CDR2 SNEGSKA (reference sequence). The CDR3 spans 13 residues. V shed 7 bases and J shed 4 bases, with 16 bases lying between them.

This clonotype was seen ten or more times. The rearrangement joins TRBV11-2 to TRBJ2-4, with D perhaps TRBD1 or TRBD2 (5 bases each). V was clipped by 5 bases and J by 1 base, with 12 bases between them. Germline V gene sequence: CDR1 SGHAT, CDR2 FQNNGV. The CDR3 runs 15 residues. The CDR3 loop reads CASSLGPGAKNIQYF. The CDR3 DNA reads TGTGCCAGCAGCCTGGGACCCGGGGCCAAAAACATTCAGTACTTC.

This clonotype was detected many times. The chain employs TRBV7-6 and TRBJ1-3; D may be TRBD1 (6 bases). V lost 2 bases and J 6 bases, leaving 17 bases between the germline ends. CDR1 SGHVS and CDR2 FNYEAQ come from the germline V gene. There are 16 residues in the CDR3. CDR3 protein: CASSLRPTGSQNTIYF. As DNA, the CDR3 is TGTGCCAGCAGCTTAAGACCGACAGGATCCCAAAACACCATATATTTT.

This clonotype was picked up many times. The chain links TRBV9 to TRBJ2-1, with unresolved D. V lost 4 bases, J lost 4 bases, and 12 bases lay in between. Per germline, CDR1 SGDLS and CDR2 YYNGEE. This CDR3 has 14 residues. Here the CDR3 DNA reads TGTGCCAGCAGCCACCAATCGGGTTACAATGAGCAGTTCTTC. This gives the protein CASSHQSGYNEQFF.

This clonotype appeared many times. This chain connects TRBV29-1 to TRBJ2-4, with TRBD1 identical over 7 bases. This CDR3 has 13 residues. Germline-derived CDR1 and CDR2 are SQVTM and ANQGSEA. Losses at the gene ends were 6 bases for V and 0 bases for J; bases not matched to a gene: 2. CDR3 in DNA: TGCAGCGTACAGGGGTTAGCCAAAAACATTCAGTACTTC. Encoded protein: CSVQGLAKNIQYF.

In its sample, this clonotype was seen many times. The rearrangement links TRBV5-6 to TRBJ2-4, with D unresolved. This CDR3 region has 14 residues. V lost 4 bases and J 0 bases, leaving 8 bases between the germline ends. From germline, CDR1 is SGHDT and CDR2 YYEEEE. CDR3 region: CASSKTVAKNIQYF. The DNA for the CDR3 is TGTGCCAGCAGCAAGACGGTAGCCAAAAACATTCAGTACTTC.

This clonotype was recorded at least ten times. V and J are TRBV6-4 and TRBJ2-1; TRBD2 agrees at 13 bases. CDR3 length: 19 residues. The germline gives CDR1 MRHNA, CDR2 SNTAGT. Trimming took 1 base from V and 0 from J; bases not matched to a gene: 6. The CDR3 spells CASSDLRLAGGLSYNEQFF. The CDR3 DNA sequence: TGTGCCAGCAGTGACTTGAGACTAGCGGGGGGCCTCTCCTACAATGAGCAGTTCTTC.

This clonotype was seen ten or more times. The chain joins TRBV27 to TRBJ1-2; the match to TRBD1 covers 9 bases. The CDR3 is made up of 13 amino acids. The trim removed 5 bases at V and 5 bases at J, leaving 3 bases unmatched. The germline CDR1 and CDR2 sequences are MNHEY and SMNVEV (reference sequence). In nucleotides, the CDR3 is TGTGCCAGCAGTGGGGACAGGGAGTATGGCTACACCTTC. Its protein is CASSGDREYGYTF.

This clonotype was seen repeatedly, ten times or more. The chain is built from TRBV15 and TRBJ2-5, with D perhaps being TRBD1 or TRBD2 (6 bases each). The germline V gene encodes CDR1 LNHNV and CDR2 YYDKDF (reference sequence). V was pared by 3 bases and J by 4 bases, with 9 bases between. The CDR3 runs to 13 residues. CDR3 DNA: TGTGCCACCAGCAGTCCGGGGGCAGAGACCCAGTACTTC. It specifies CATSSPGAETQYF.

This clonotype has ten or more counts. The genes are TRBV2 and TRBJ2-6; D call uncertain. This CDR3 has 13 amino acids. Germline CDR1 SNHLY, CDR2 FYNNEI. Trimming stripped 4 bases from V and 10 bases from J, with 11 bases between. The CDR3 bases are TGTGCCAGCAGTGGTCCCGGACGGAACGTCCTGACTTTC. Translated, it gives CASSGPGRNVLTF. The full variable domain, rest sourced from reference TRBV2 and TRBJ2-6, is EPEVTQTPSHQVTQMGQEVILRCVPISNHLYFYWYRQILGQKVEFLVSFYNNEISEKSEIFDDQFSVERPDGSNFTLKIRSTKLEDSAMYFCASSGPGRNVLTFGAGSRLTVL.

The table lists this clonotype with a few counts. The chain has TRBV20-1 and TRBJ2-1; 11 positions match TRBD2. Germline V lookup: CDR1 DFQATT, CDR2 SNEGSKA (reference sequence). V lost 2 bases to trimming and J lost 7 bases; unmatched junction nucleotides: 10. The CDR3 is 16 amino acids. CDR3 coding DNA: TGCAGTGCTAGAACCGGGACTAGCGGTTCTTTGAATGAGCAGTTCTTC. Translation gives CSARTGTSGSLNEQFF.

This clonotype occurred many times. CDR3: CASSYVVARGGELFF. CDR3 bases: TGTGCCAGCAGTTACGTTGTAGCGAGGGGCGGGGAGCTGTTTTTT. The V and J genes are TRBV6-5 and TRBJ2-2; either TRBD1 or TRBD2 may supply D (5 bases each). The CDR3 is 15 amino acids. V lost 2 bases and J 7 bases, leaving 14 bases between the germline ends. Per germline, CDR1 MNHEY and CDR2 SVGAGI.

In regard to this clonotype: With a much larger clone just one base away, this may be a read error. The CDR3 does not close with the conserved phenylalanine or tryptophan, likely indicating a read error. This chain uses TRBV2 with TRBJ1-4; perhaps TRBD1 as D (6 bases). The CDR3 loop spans 15 amino acids. Germline V gene lookup returns CDR1 SNHLY and CDR2 FYNNEI. Trimming removed 2 bases from V and 5 bases from J, with 12 bases in between. CDR3 sequence (DNA): TGTGCCAGCAGTGAACGGGGCAGGGGCAATGAAAAACTGTTTTCT. The encoded protein is CASSERGRGNEKLFS.

This clonotype has at least ten counts. V gene TRBV20-1 combines with J gene TRBJ2-2; 7 nucleotides match TRBD1. The CDR3 contains 15 residues. Trimming removed 6 bases from V and 0 bases from J; junction bases left unmatched: 7. Germline V gives CDR1 DFQATT, CDR2 SNEGSKA (reference sequence). CDR3 amino acids: CSASPGQTNTGELFF. DNA for the CDR3: TGCAGTGCAAGTCCGGGACAGACGAACACCGGGGAGCTGTTTTTT.

This clonotype was seen ten or more times. The rearrangement uses TRBV27 and TRBJ1-5, with a weak D call TRBD1 (5 bases). The CDR3 runs 16 residues. Germline V lookup: CDR1 MNHEY, CDR2 SMNVEV (reference sequence). The V and J ends lost 1 base and 4 bases respectively, with 14 bases between them. The CDR3 spells CASSLLRPSGNQPQHF. CDR3 bases: TGTGCCAGCAGTTTATTACGCCCCTCAGGGAATCAGCCCCAGCATTTT.